A single sample gave rise to the 13 T cell receptor beta chains below, sequenced in a study of early T cells in non-severe SARS-CoV-2 infection. TCRdb re-called the 5' RACE reads with MiXCR, one entry per CDR3 protein. The sample lists under 35,000 distinct CDR3 sequences, roughly 5.2% occurring once. The source material was whole blood. These receptors originate from an adult who was a healthcare worker with PCR-confirmed SARS-CoV-2 infection or an uninfected control (not recorded which).

This clonotype was counted at least ten times. V and J are TRBV5-5 and TRBJ2-1; unclear D gene. Trimming removed 0 bases from V and 5 bases from J, with 9 bases in between. The V gene's germline CDR1 is SGHKS and CDR2 YYEKEE (reference sequence). The CDR3 has 14 residues. The CDR3 sequence: CASSLVSQDNEQFF. The CDR3 region has the DNA TGTGCCAGCAGCTTGGTTAGTCAAGACAATGAGCAGTTCTTC.

This chain links TRBV6-5 with TRBJ2-7; possibly TRBD2 for D (6 bases). The germline V gene has CDR1 MNHEY and CDR2 SVGAGI. The CDR3 is 16 residues long. With 0 bases removed from V and 2 bases from J, the gap between germline ends came to 14 bases. CDR3 protein: CASSYSFWGDAYEQYF. The CDR3, as DNA: TGTGCCAGCAGTTACTCGTTTTGGGGGGATGCCTACGAGCAGTACTTC.

This clonotype came up a few times. CDR3 loop: CAINVAVGDTQYF. In nucleotides, the CDR3 is TGTGCCATCAATGTAGCGGTGGGGGATACGCAGTATTTT. The chain links TRBV10-3 to TRBJ2-3; TRBD2 is a possible D gene (6 bases). CDR3 length: 13 amino acids. The germline CDR1 and CDR2 sequences are ENHRY and SYGVKD. The V gene lost 7 bases and the J gene lost 6 bases, with 14 bases spanning the gap.

This clonotype was seen ten or more times. The chain carries TRBV11-3 and TRBJ2-7, with TRBD2 identical over 7 bases. The CDR3 is made up of 13 amino acids. Germline V gene lookup returns CDR1 SGHNT and CDR2 YENEEA. With V trimmed by 4 bases and J by 3 bases, 3 bases remained unmatched. This CDR3 reads CASSWGGFYEQYF. CDR3 bases: TGTGCCAGCAGCTGGGGGGGATTCTACGAGCAGTACTTC.

This clonotype was detected a few times. The gene calls are TRBV4-1 and TRBJ1-1; possibly TRBD1 for D (5 bases). V gave up 1 base and J gave up 4 bases, with 10 bases separating them. Germline V gene data show CDR1 as MGHRA and CDR2 as YSYEKL. CDR3 size: 14 residues. The DNA for the CDR3 is TGCGCCAGCAGCCAAGGAGTGGGGGGCACTGAAGCTTTCTTT. It yields the protein CASSQGVGGTEAFF.

This clonotype was observed at least ten times. The chain uses TRBV19 and TRBJ2-2; D uncertain. Per the germline V gene, CDR1 is LNHDA and CDR2 is SQIVND (reference sequence). With 5 bases removed from V and 4 bases from J, the gap between germline ends came to 11 bases. This CDR3 is built from 14 residues. CDR3 region: CASSPTHLTGELFF. Here the CDR3 DNA reads TGTGCCAGTAGTCCCACTCACCTCACCGGGGAGCTGTTTTTT. Using reference TRBV19 and TRBJ2-2 for the parts outside the CDR3, the full variable domain is DGGITQSPKYLFRKEGQNVTLSCEQNLNHDAMYWYRQDPGQGLRLIYYSQIVNDFQKGDIAEGYSVSREKKESFPLTVTSAQKNPTAFYLCASSPTHLTGELFFGEGSRLTVL.

This clonotype was observed many times. The gene calls are TRBV29-1 and TRBJ1-1; D unclear. This CDR3 is 12 amino acids long. Trimming left V 3 bases short and J 2 bases short, with 7 bases between. Germline values: CDR1 SQVTM, CDR2 ANQGSEA. The CDR3 reads CSVDRANTEAFF. The CDR3 region has the DNA TGCAGCGTTGATAGGGCCAACACTGAAGCTTTCTTT. Variable domain in full (rest from reference TRBV29-1 and TRBJ1-1): SAVISQKPSRDICQRGTSLTIQCQVDSQVTMMFWYRQQPGQSLTLIATANQGSEATYESGFVIDKFPISRPNLTFSTLTVSNMSPEDSSIYLCSVDRANTEAFFGQGTRLTVV.

This clonotype was detected ten times or more. This rearrangement joins TRBV9 to TRBJ1-1; D may be TRBD1 (6 bases). Trimming stripped 4 bases from V and 8 bases from J, with 18 bases between. Per the germline V gene, CDR1 is SGDLS and CDR2 is YYNGEE. The CDR3 totals 14 residues. The CDR3 DNA follows: TGTGCCAGCAGCCCTTACACAGGGCCTGGGGAAGCTTTCTTT. The encoded protein is CASSPYTGPGEAFF. Drawing the rest from reference TRBV9 and TRBJ1-1, the complete variable domain is DSGVTQTPKHLITATGQRVTLRCSPRSGDLSVYWYQQSLDQGLQFLIQYYNGEERAKGNILERFSAQQFPDLHSELNLSSLELGDSALYFCASSPYTGPGEAFFGQGTRLTVV.

This clonotype was picked up many times. The genes are TRBV4-2 and TRBJ2-3; 9 bases are shared with TRBD1. V shed 2 bases, J shed 3 bases, and the junction held 9 bases outside the gene matches. CDR3 length: 17 residues. CDR1 is LGHNA, CDR2 YNFKEQ, per germline. The CDR3 region is CASSQKQGAVRTDTQYF. As DNA, the CDR3 is TGTGCCAGCAGCCAAAAACAGGGGGCAGTAAGAACAGATACGCAGTATTTT.

In this sample, this clonotype is medium-sized. This chain connects TRBV10-3 to TRBJ2-7; 8 bases match TRBD2. The V segment lost 3 bases and the J segment 4 bases; nucleotides outside the gene matches: 8. Germline lookup yields CDR1 ENHRY and CDR2 SYGVKD. CDR3 length: 15 residues. CDR3 coding DNA: TGTGCCATCAGTGAAACGGGACTAGAGAGGTACGAGCAGTACTTC. Amino acids: CAISETGLERYEQYF.

The sample holds a few counts of this clonotype. The genes are TRBV13 and TRBJ2-2; D is uncertain. This CDR3 spans 13 amino acids. V was pared by 5 bases and J by 7 bases, with 11 bases between. From germline, CDR1 is PRHDT and CDR2 FYEKMQ (reference sequence). The CDR3 sequence: CASSPSLVGELFF. The CDR3 DNA reads as TGTGCCAGCAGCCCAAGTCTTGTCGGGGAGCTGTTTTTT.

This clonotype was picked up a small number of times. The rearrangement links TRBV2 to TRBJ2-7, with 10 positions matching TRBD1. The CDR3 sequence is 14 residues long. Trimming took 4 bases from V and 2 from J; bases not matched to a gene: 2. Germline V CDR1 and CDR2: SNHLY, FYNNEI. DNA for the CDR3: TGTGCCAGCAGTGCCGGGACAGGGGCCTACGAGCAGTACTTC. This translates into CASSAGTGAYEQYF.

V is TRBV2 and J is TRBJ2-1, with 7 bases aligning to TRBD1. J gave up 6 bases and V 3 bases, and 2 bases lay outside the gene matches. CDR3 length equals 13 residues. The V gene's germline CDR1 is SNHLY and CDR2 FYNNEI. The CDR3 is CASSENRGNEQFF. The DNA for the CDR3 is TGTGCCAGCAGTGAGAACAGGGGCAATGAGCAGTTCTTC.